The rows below give T cell receptor beta chains drawn from one sample of a study of T cells after yellow fever vaccination. One entry per CDR3 protein, called by TCRdb with MiXCR from the 5' RACE reads. The sample comprises 95,000 to 150,000 distinct CDR3 sequences, 13% to 15% of which are singletons, and approximately 39% rests with the top ten. Sequences were derived from CD8+ T cells sorted from PBMCs, sampled 5 days after the yellow fever booster vaccination. The receptors derive from a man between 18 and 35 years old who received the YFV17D yellow fever vaccine. Each CDR3 is given with its conserved first and last residue. The D gene is left open where the match is weak. Clone size, where shown, is once, few, many, or a class for clones that have expanded.

>TRBV6-4|NA|TRBJ2-1|NA
TGTGCCAGCAGTGACTCCATCCAGGGAAGCAATGAGCAGTTCTTC
CASSDSIQGSNEQFF
>TRBV4-1|NA|TRBJ2-7|TRBD1
TGCGCCAGCAGCCAGGGCCGGGACAGGGGGCACTACGAGCAGTACTTC
CASSQGRDRGHYEQYF
>TRBV15|NA|TRBJ1-2|NA
TGTGCCACCAGCAGAGAGAACAACTATGGCTACACCTTC
CATSRENNYGYTF
>TRBV11-2|NA|TRBJ2-5|TRBD2
TGTGCCAGCAGCTTTGGCGGGGGGGCTCAAGAGACCCAGTACTTC
CASSFGGGAQETQYF
>TRBV12-3/TRBV12-4|NA|TRBJ1-1|NA
TGTGCCAGCAGTTTAAACGGTGAAGCTTTCTTT
CASSLNGEAFF
>TRBV9|NA|TRBJ1-4|NA
TGTGCCAGCAGCCCTACGTCGGGGCTCTTGAATGAAAAACTGTTTTTT
CASSPTSGLLNEKLFF
>TRBV7-6|NA|TRBJ1-4|NA
TGTGCCAGCAGCCTGACCGGGACAATTAATGAAAAACTGTTTTTT
CASSLTGTINEKLFF
>TRBV11-2|few|TRBJ2-7|TRBD1
TGTGCCAGCAGCTCTGCGTCTCGGGACAGGGGCCTCGAGCAGTACTTC
CASSSASRDRGLEQYF
>TRBV10-3|many|TRBJ2-1|TRBD1
TGTGCCATCAGTGACCCGCGACAGGGTTCCTACAATGAGCAGTTCTTC
CAISDPRQGSYNEQFF
>TRBV24-1|few|TRBJ1-1|TRBD1
TGTGCCACCAGTGCAGGGGGAAACACTGAAGCTTTCTTT
CATSAGGNTEAFF
>TRBV4-1|few|TRBJ2-7|TRBD1
TGCGCCAGCAGCCGCGGACAGGGGGCAGGCGAGCAGTACTTC
CASSRGQGAGEQYF
>TRBV21-1|NA|TRBJ1-4|NA
TGTGCCAGCAGCAAAGGGACAGTGAGTAAGAATGAAAAACTGTTTTTT
CASSKGTVSKNEKLFF
>TRBV9|NA|TRBJ1-3|NA
TGTGCCAGCAGCCCAGGGACCCGGATTAACACCATATATTTT
CASSPGTRINTIYF
>TRBV19|NA|TRBJ1-1|TRBD1
TGTGCCACTCGACAGGGGCCGCAACCACCTGAAGCTTTCTTT
CATRQGPQPPEAFF
>TRBV20-1|few|TRBJ1-6|NA
TGCAGTGCTAGAGATATAGGAACAGGATCTATCTCACCCCTCCACTTT
CSARDIGTGSISPLHF
>TRBV25-1|NA|TRBJ2-7|NA
TGTGCCAGCAGTGAAAACCATTTACGGGGGAACCCCTACGAGCAGTACTTC
CASSENHLRGNPYEQYF
>TRBV4-1|NA|TRBJ1-1|NA
TGCGCCAGCAGCCTTGGACAGTGGGCTTTCTTT
CASSLGQWAFF
>TRBV28|few|TRBJ2-2|TRBD1
TGTGCCAGCAGGGGGGCACACAGGGGGCTGTCCGGGGAGCTGTTTTTT
CASRGAHRGLSGELFF
>TRBV6-2/TRBV6-3|few|TRBJ2-5|NA
TGTGCCAGCAGTTACTCGACGGGGGGCGGCCCCCTCGGCCAGTACTTC
CASSYSTGGGPLGQYF
>TRBV15|NA|TRBJ1-1|NA
TGTGCCACCAGCGGATCCGGGACGGGGAACACTGAAGCTTTCTTT
CATSGSGTGNTEAFF
>TRBV7-9|NA|TRBJ2-1|NA
TGTGCCAGCAGCTTAGGAGGGGTCAGGAGTAGTGAGCAGTTCTTC
CASSLGGVRSSEQFF
>TRBV9|NA|TRBJ2-1|NA
TGTGCCAGCAGCGAATGGGGCGGAACTGAGCAGTTCTTC
CASSEWGGTEQFF
>TRBV4-1|few|TRBJ1-1|NA
TGCGCCAGCAGCCACGTGGGGACTGAAGCTTTCTTT
CASSHVGTEAFF
>TRBV4-3|many|TRBJ2-6|TRBD1
TGCGCCAGCAGCCAAGAGGGACAGTCTGGGGCCAACGTCCTGACTTTC
CASSQEGQSGANVLTF
>TRBV2|few|TRBJ2-3|NA
TGTGCCACCCGGGGGGTACAGGGGACAGATACGCAGTATTTT
CATRGVQGTDTQYF
>TRBV4-1|NA|TRBJ1-1|TRBD1
TGCGCCAGCAGCCAGTCGGACAGGGCTACTGAAGCTTTCTTT
CASSQSDRATEAFF
>TRBV7-2|NA|TRBJ2-2|TRBD1
TGTGCCAGCAGCTTAGGCCCCATGGACAGGCTCTGGCCCGGGGAGCTGTTTTTT
CASSLGPMDRLWPGELFF
>TRBV5-5|NA|TRBJ1-1|NA
TGTGCCAGCAGCTTTTATATGTACACTGAAGCTTTCTTT
CASSFYMYTEAFF
>TRBV7-9|NA|TRBJ2-5|NA
TGTGCCAGCAGCTTAGAGGGCTCCGGTCTTTGGGAGACCCAGTACTTC
CASSLEGSGLWETQYF
>TRBV11-2|NA|TRBJ1-1|TRBD1
TGTGCCAGCAGCCGAGGGGGCTTTAGCACTGAAGCTTTCTTT
CASSRGGFSTEAFF
>TRBV20-1|NA|TRBJ2-3|TRBD1
TGCAGTGCTTCCTTAGACAGGGAAAGGAGAGATACGCAGTATTTT
CSASLDRERRDTQYF
>TRBV6-1|few|TRBJ1-1|NA
TGTGCCAGCACTGGAAGGCCACCGAACACTGAAGCTTTCTTT
CASTGRPPNTEAFF
>TRBV7-2|many|TRBJ2-1|NA
TGTGCCAGCAGCTTAGAGTTTCCGGGGGCGGGCGGTGAGCAGTTCTTC
CASSLEFPGAGGEQFF
>TRBV20-1|NA|TRBJ2-1|TRBD2
TGCAGTGCTACGCGGACTAGCGGTGTCTACAATGAGCAGTTCTTC
CSATRTSGVYNEQFF
>TRBV3-1|NA|TRBJ2-3|TRBD2
TGTGCCAGCAGCTTAGCGGGGGGCTCCATTAGCACAGATACGCAGTATTTT
CASSLAGGSISTDTQYF
>TRBV12-3/TRBV12-4|many|TRBJ2-3|NA
TGTGCCAGCCGACATCTGGGGGGTGTCACAGATACGCAGTATTTT
CASRHLGGVTDTQYF
>TRBV7-2|NA|TRBJ2-2|TRBD2
TGTGCCAGCAGCGTACCAATACTAGCGGGGGGGCAGAACGGGGAGCTGTTTTTT
CASSVPILAGGQNGELFF
>TRBV27|NA|TRBJ1-5|NA
TGTGCCAGCAGTTTGGAGGGGCTGGCTAGCAATCAGCCCCAGCATTTT
CASSLEGLASNQPQHF
>TRBV4-1|NA|TRBJ2-3|NA
TGCGCCAGCAGCCGAGACAGAACAGATACGCAGTATTTT
CASSRDRTDTQYF
>TRBV5-4|few|TRBJ2-7|NA
TGTGCCAGCAGCCCCACAGGGGGAAGCGGGAACGAGCAGTACTTC
CASSPTGGSGNEQYF
>TRBV2|NA|TRBJ2-3|NA
TGTGCCACTTTGGAGCGTGCGTCTGGCACAGATACGCAGTATTTT
CATLERASGTDTQYF
>TRBV6-2/TRBV6-3|NA|TRBJ2-6|TRBD1
TGTGCCAGCAGTTGGACAGGGGGCTCTGGGGCCAACGTCCTGACTTTC
CASSWTGGSGANVLTF
>TRBV29-1|few|TRBJ2-5|NA
TGCAGCGTTGAGTATCCAGGGGTGGAAGAAGAGACCCAGTACTTC
CSVEYPGVEEETQYF
>TRBV4-2|many|TRBJ2-3|TRBD2
TGTGCCAGCAGCCAAGAACTAGCGGGGGGGCTCGATACGCAGTATTTT
CASSQELAGGLDTQYF
>TRBV9|few|TRBJ2-5|NA
TGTGCCAGCAGCGTCGGGACGGTGGTCCAAGAGACCCAGTACTTC
CASSVGTVVQETQYF
>TRBV5-6|few|TRBJ2-4|TRBD2
TGTGCCAGCAGCCTGGGAGGGTCCAACATTCAGTACTTC
CASSLGGSNIQYF
>TRBV7-6|NA|TRBJ2-2|TRBD2
TGTGCCAGCAGCCCCGGGACTAGCGGTGCCACCGGGGAGCTGTTTTTT
CASSPGTSGATGELFF
>TRBV5-4|NA|TRBJ2-2|TRBD1
TGTGCCAGCAGCCTACCCCCGGGACAGGGACTACGCGGGGAGCTGTTTTTT
CASSLPPGQGLRGELFF
>TRBV27|NA|TRBJ2-7|NA
TGTGCCAGCAGTCCGGGCGGGGGCGGGTACGAGCAGTACTTC
CASSPGGGGYEQYF
>TRBV12-3/TRBV12-4|NA|TRBJ1-3|NA
TGTGCCAGCAGTAGCCAGCCTGGAAACACCATATATTTT
CASSSQPGNTIYF
>TRBV2|NA|TRBJ2-3|TRBD1
TGTGCCAGCATCGCGCCCCGGGACAGGGGTGGCGATACGCAGTATTTT
CASIAPRDRGGDTQYF
>TRBV5-1|many|TRBJ1-1|NA
TGCGCCAGCAGCTTGGCCGGAGGGCACACTGAAGCTTTCTTT
CASSLAGGHTEAFF
>TRBV4-2|few|TRBJ1-1|NA
TGTGCCAGCAGCCAACACAGGGAAAAAGGTGAAGCTTTCTTT
CASSQHREKGEAFF
>TRBV7-6|few|TRBJ2-7|TRBD1
TGTGCCAGCAGCATAGGGACAGGGGAGAAGACCTACGAGCAGTACTTC
CASSIGTGEKTYEQYF